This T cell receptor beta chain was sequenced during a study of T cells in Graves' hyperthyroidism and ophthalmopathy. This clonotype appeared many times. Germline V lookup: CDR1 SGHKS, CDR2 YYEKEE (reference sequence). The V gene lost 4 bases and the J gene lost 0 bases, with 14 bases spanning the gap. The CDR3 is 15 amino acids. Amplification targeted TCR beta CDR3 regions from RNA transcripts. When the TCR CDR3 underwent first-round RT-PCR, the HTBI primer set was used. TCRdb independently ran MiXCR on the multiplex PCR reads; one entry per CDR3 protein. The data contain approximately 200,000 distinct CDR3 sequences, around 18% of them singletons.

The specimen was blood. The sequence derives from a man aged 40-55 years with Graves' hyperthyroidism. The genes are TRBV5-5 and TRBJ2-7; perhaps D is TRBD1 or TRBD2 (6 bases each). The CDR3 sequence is CASSPGASNSYEQYF. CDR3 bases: TGTGCCAGCAGCCCGGGGGCAAGTAACTCCTACGAGCAGTACTTC. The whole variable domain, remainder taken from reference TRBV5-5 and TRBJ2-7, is DAGVTQSPTHLIKTRGQQVTLRCSPISGHKSVSWYQQVLGQGPQFIFQYYEKEERGRGNFPDRFSARQFPNYSSELNVNALLLGDSALYLCASSPGASNSYEQYFGPGTRLTVT.